The clone carrying this TCR beta chain was counted many times. The antigen remains unidentified. These data are taken from a study of CD8 T cells in ankylosing spondylitis. Regarding the study as a whole: Within ankylosing spondylitis blood, a TCR beta motif made up of under 10 highly homologous variants appeared to be characteristic.

The CDR3 covers 12 residues. V was cut by 6 bases and J by 6 bases, with 8 bases left in between. TCRdb re-derived calls from the 5' RACE reads in MiXCR, one entry per CDR3 protein. This repertoire shows approximately 520,000 distinct CDR3 sequences, about 5% found once; its top ten account for around 3.5%. The sequencing input was blood, either unsorted or a sorted T cell fraction (not recorded which). The TCR sequence derives from a male donor with ankylosing spondylitis. The chain has TRBV12-3 or TRBV12-4 and TRBJ2-2, with a tentative D call TRBD1 (5 bases). CDR3 sequence: CASSRDAGELFF. In DNA, the CDR3 is TGTGCCAGCAGCAGGGATGCCGGGGAGCTGTTTTTT.